This TCR beta chain came from a study of T cell repertoires in cytomegalovirus infection. The overall study: HLA-C-restricted CMV epitopes, recently identified, and well-studied HLA-B-restricted ones were used by the study. Both CMV infection and a matching HLA type were indicated by public TCR beta signatures. Study-wide results and caveats: The response measured ex vivo was dominated by TCR beta clonotypes (HLA-C-restricted and CMV-specific).

The CDR3 is 17 residues long. The germline gives CDR1 SGHTA, CDR2 FQGNSA. Trimming shortened V by 0 bases and J by 0 bases, and 12 bases separated the two germline ends. This clonotype was counted at least ten times. Its antigen is still unknown. One entry per CDR3 protein results from TCRdb running MiXCR on the reads. The sample carries about 270,000 distinct CDR3 sequences, approximately 22% recorded once. The sample in question was cultured PBMCs, obtained from culture after CMV antigen stimulation. The chain employs TRBV7-2 and TRBJ2-1; D ambiguous. The source of this sequence is a human donor in good health (CMV status not recorded). Some clones in this sample may be carry-over from other donors' samples. The chain's CDR3 is CASSLAPGLSSYNEQFF. For the CDR3, the DNA is TGTGCCAGCAGCTTAGCCCCCGGCCTTAGCTCCTACAATGAGCAGTTCTTC.